Listed below are T cell receptor beta chains from one sample, sequenced in a study of neurological immune-mediated disorders. Each CDR3 protein is one row after TCRdb ran MiXCR on the 5' RACE reads. Of around 80,000 distinct CDR3 sequences in the sample, about 9.4% are singletons; the top ten hold about 1.8%. Sequencing input: PBMCs. These receptor sequences come from a man in his forties in good health. CDR3s include the opening cysteine and the closing phenylalanine or tryptophan.

V	CDR3
TRBV28	CASSFYGQGTEKLFF
TRBV5-1	CASSLGWFGPISGSTGELFF
TRBV11-2	CASSLKLLIRSGPYNEQFF
TRBV28	CAAQGQNYGYTF
TRBV3-1	CASSQDTGELFF
TRBV9	CASSDSGANVLTF
TRBV7-9	CASSPRKGWSPLEAFF
TRBV4-2	CASSQAALMNTEAFF
TRBV5-6	CASSLALDRATGELFF
TRBV5-1	CASSSSGTGVTEAFF
TRBV27	CASIYQTGSTYEQYF
TRBV30	CAWGPTRELFF
TRBV12-3/TRBV12-4	CASGRAMGTDTQYF
TRBV29-1	CSVEWAEQFF
TRBV29-1	CSVLDRAFSSYEQYF
TRBV3-1	CASSQAGRVDTQYF
TRBV3-1	CASSPPGYSYEQYF
TRBV9	CASSPGLADNEQFF
TRBV24-1	CATSAPTSGSRETQYF
TRBV5-1	CASSLDGAGEQFF
TRBV19	CASGIPGLAIYEQFF
TRBV5-1	CASSLLGGAAYNEQFF
TRBV6-4	CASSEMEAGKKNEQFF
TRBV7-2	CALTGGDTQYF
TRBV5-1	CASSLNPYNEQFF
TRBV4-2	CASSQGPSGTTDTQYF
TRBV12-3/TRBV12-4	CASREAGDTQYF
TRBV5-6	CASSFRVSETQYF
TRBV7-3	CASSFYRSGEQFF
TRBV12-3/TRBV12-4	CASTWGERGQFF
TRBV29-1	CSVAEQYF
TRBV20-1	CSATSRTSGRSEQFF
TRBV3-1	CASSPTLGTLPQHF
TRBV19	CASTTRRGLSTEAFF
TRBV5-1	CASSLVGASYNEQFF
TRBV24-1	CATSGPASTDTQYF
TRBV28	CASSLRSSGRPPACF
TRBV12-3/TRBV12-4	CASSFGQASWDEQYF
TRBV29-1	CSFDGGTDTQYF
TRBV20-1	CSASEGSYEQYF
TRBV5-1	CASSLRHEEQYF